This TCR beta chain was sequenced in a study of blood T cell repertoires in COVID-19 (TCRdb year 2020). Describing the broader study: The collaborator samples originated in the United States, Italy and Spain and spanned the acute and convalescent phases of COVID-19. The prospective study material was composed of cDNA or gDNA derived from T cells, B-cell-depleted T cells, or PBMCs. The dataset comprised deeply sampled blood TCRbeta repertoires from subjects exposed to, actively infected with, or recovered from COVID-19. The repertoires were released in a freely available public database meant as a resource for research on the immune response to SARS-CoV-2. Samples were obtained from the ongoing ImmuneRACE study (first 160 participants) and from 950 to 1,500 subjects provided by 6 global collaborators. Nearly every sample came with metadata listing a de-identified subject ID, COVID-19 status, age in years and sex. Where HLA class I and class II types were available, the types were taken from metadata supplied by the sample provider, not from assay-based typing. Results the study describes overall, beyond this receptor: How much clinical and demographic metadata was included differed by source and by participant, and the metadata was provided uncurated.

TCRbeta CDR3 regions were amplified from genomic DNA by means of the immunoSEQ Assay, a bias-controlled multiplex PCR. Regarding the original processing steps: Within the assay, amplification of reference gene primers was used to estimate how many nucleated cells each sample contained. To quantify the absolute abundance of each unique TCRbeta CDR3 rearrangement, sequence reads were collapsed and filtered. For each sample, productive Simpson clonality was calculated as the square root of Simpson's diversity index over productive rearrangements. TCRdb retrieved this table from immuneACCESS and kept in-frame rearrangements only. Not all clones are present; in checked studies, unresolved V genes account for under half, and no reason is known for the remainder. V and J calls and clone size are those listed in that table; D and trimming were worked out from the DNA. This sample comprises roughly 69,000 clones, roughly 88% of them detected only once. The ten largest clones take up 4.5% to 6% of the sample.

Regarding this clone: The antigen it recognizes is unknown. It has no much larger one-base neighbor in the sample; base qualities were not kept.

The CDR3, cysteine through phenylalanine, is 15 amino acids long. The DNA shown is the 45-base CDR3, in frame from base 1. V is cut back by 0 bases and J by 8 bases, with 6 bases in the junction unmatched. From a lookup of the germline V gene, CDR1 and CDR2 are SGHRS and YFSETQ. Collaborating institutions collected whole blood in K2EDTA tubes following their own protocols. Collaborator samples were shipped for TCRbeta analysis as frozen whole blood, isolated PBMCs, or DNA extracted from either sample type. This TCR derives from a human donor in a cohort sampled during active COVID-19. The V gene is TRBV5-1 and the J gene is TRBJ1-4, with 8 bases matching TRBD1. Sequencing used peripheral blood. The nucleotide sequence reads TGCGCCAGCAGCTTGGCGACAGGGGCATACGAAAAACTGTTTTTT. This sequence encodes CASSLATGAYEKLFF.